This TCR beta chain was documented in a study of CD8+ T cells in alopecia areata. Study observations and caveats: Scalp sequencing captures resident alphabeta T cells of normal skin too.

The CDR3 is 15 residues long. The germline CDR1 and CDR2 sequences are SQVTM and ANQGSEA. V shed 0 bases, J shed 3 bases, and the junction held 6 bases outside the gene matches. To note about this clone: Its antigen remains unknown.

RNA, once extracted, was reverse transcribed into cDNA for use as the sequencing template. Generated by immunoSEQ multiplex PCR, the TCRdb table keeps only in-frame clones and is missing some. The table has roughly 200,000 clones, roughly 50% seen once. Treatment in this sample: oral pan-JAK inhibitor, 5-10 mg twice daily. The receptor comes from a human donor with alopecia areata. V and J are TRBV29-1 and TRBJ1-2; 8 nucleotides align to TRBD1. Here the sequenced sample was CD8+ T cells sorted from blood, taken at week 24, from a patient treated with tofacitinib. CDR3 sequence reads: CSVEEGTGLHYGYTF. CDR3 bases: TGCAGCGTTGAAGAAGGGACAGGCCTACACTATGGCTACACCTTC. The whole variable domain, remainder taken from reference TRBV29-1 and TRBJ1-2, is SAVISQKPSRDICQRGTSLTIQCQVDSQVTMMFWYRQQPGQSLTLIATANQGSEATYESGFVIDKFPISRPNLTFSTLTVSNMSPEDSSIYLCSVEEGTGLHYGYTFGSGTRLTVV.